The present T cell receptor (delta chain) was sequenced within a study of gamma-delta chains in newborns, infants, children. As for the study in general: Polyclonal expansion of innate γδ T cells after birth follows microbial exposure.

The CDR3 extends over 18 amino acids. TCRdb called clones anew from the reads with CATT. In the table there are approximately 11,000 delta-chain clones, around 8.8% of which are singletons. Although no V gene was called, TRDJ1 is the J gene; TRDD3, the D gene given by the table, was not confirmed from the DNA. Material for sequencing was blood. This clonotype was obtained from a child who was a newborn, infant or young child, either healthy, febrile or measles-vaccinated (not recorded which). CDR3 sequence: CACDTLPTGGTYTDKLIF. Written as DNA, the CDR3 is TGTGCCTGTGATACGCTTCCCACTGGGGGAACGTACACCGATAAACTCATCTTT.